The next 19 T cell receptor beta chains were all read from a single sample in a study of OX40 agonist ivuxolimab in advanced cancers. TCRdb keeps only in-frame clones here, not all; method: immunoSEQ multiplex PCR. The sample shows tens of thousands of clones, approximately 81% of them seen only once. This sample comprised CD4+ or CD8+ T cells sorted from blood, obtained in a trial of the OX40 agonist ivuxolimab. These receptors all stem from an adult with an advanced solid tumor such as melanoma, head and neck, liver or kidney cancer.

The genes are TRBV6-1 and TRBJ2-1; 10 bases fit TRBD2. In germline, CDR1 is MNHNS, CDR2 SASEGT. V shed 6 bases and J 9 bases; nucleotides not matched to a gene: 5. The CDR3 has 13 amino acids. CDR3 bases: TGTGCCAGCAGGGGTAGCGGGGGGACTGAGCAGTTCTTC. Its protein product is CASRGSGGTEQFF.

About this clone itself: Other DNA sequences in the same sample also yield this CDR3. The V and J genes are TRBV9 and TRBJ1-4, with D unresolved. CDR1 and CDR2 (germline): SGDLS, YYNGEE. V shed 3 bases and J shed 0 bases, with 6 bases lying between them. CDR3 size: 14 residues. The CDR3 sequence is CASSATATNEKLFF. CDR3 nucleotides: TGTGCCAGCAGCGCGACGGCAACTAATGAAAAACTGTTTTTT.

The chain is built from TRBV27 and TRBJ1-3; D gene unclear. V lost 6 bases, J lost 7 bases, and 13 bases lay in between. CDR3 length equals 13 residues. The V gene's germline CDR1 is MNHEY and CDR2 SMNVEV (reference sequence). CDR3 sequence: CASRTLGQNTIYF. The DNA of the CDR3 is TGTGCCAGCAGAACATTAGGGCAGAACACCATATATTTT.

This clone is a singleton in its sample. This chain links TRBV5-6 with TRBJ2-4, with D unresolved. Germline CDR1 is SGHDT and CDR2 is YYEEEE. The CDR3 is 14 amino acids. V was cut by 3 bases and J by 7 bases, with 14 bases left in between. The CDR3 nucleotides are TGTGCCAGCAGCTGGGCCCGAGGCAGGAACATTCAGTACTTC. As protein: CASSWARGRNIQYF.

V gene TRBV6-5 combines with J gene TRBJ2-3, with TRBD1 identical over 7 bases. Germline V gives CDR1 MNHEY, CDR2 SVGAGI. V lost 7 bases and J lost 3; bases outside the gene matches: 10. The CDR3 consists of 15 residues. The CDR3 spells CASKRDSSLTDTQYF. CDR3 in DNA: TGTGCCAGCAAAAGGGACAGTAGTTTGACAGATACGCAGTATTTT.

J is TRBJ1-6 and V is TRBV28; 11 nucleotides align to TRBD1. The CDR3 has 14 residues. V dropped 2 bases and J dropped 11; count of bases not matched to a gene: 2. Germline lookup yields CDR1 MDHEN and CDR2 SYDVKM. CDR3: CASSLRDRGAPLHF. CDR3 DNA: TGTGCCAGCAGTTTACGGGACAGGGGGGCACCCCTCCACTTT.

The CDR3 is CASSLRGYQETQYF. CDR3 in DNA: TGTGCCAGCAGCCTCCGGGGGTACCAAGAGACCCAGTACTTC. The rearrangement links TRBV11-2 to TRBJ2-5; TRBD2 is a possible D gene (6 bases). The CDR3 consists of 14 residues. CDR1 is SGHAT and CDR2 is FQNNGV in the germline V gene. The ends were cut back, 5 bases at V and 0 bases at J, with 10 bases in the middle.

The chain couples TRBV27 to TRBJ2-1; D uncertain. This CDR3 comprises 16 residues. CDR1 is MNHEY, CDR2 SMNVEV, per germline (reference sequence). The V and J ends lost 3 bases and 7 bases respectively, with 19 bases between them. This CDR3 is CASSLGRSFLNNEQFF. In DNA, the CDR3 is TGTGCCAGCAGTTTGGGTCGCAGTTTCCTTAATAATGAGCAGTTCTTC.

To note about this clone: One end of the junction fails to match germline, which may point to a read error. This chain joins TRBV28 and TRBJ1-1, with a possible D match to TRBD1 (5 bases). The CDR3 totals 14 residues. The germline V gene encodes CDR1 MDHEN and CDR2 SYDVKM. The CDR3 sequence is CASSLYGGNTEVFF. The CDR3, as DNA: TGTGCCAGCAGTTTATATGGGGGGAACACTGAAGTTTTCTTT.

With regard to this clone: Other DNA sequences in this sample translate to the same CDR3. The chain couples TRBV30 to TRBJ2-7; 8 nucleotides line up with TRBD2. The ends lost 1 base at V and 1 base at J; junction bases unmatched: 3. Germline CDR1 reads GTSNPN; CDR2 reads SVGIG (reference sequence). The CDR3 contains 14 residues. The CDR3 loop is CAWSGRGGSYEQYF. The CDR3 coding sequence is TGTGCCTGGAGTGGTCGGGGGGGGTCCTACGAGCAGTACTTC.

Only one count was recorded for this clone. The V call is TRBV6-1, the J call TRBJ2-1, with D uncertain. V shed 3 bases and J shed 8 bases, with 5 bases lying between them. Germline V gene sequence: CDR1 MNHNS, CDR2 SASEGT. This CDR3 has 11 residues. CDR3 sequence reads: CASSEVDEQFF. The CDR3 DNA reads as TGTGCCAGCAGTGAGGTTGATGAGCAGTTCTTC.

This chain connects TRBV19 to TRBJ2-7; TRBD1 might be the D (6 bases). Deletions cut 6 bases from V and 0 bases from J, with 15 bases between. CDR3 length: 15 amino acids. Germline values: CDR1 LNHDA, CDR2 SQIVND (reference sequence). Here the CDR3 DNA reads TGTGCCAGTAGAAATCCTGGACAGAGCTCCTACGAGCAGTACTTC. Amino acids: CASRNPGQSSYEQYF.

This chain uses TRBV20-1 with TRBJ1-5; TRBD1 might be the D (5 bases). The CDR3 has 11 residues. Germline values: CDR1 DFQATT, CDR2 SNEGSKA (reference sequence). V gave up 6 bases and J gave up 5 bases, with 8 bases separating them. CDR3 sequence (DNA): TGCAGTGCGGGGCCCGATCAGCCCCAGCATTTT. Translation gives CSAGPDQPQHF.

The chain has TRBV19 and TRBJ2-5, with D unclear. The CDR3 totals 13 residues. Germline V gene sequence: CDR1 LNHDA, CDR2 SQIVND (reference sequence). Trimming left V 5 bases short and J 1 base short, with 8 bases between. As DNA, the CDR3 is TGTGCCAGTAGTCTCTTGGGCCAAGAGACCCAGTACTTC. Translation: CASSLLGQETQYF.

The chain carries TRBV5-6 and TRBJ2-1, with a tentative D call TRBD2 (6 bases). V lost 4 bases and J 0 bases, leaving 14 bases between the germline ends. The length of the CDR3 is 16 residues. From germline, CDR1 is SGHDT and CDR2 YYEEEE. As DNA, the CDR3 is TGTGCCAGCAGCGTCGGGACTTTACGCTCCTACAATGAGCAGTTCTTC. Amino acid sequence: CASSVGTLRSYNEQFF.

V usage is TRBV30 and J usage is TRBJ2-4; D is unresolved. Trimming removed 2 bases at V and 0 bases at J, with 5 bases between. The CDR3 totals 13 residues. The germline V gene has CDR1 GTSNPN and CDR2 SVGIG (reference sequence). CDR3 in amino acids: CAWSLGAKNIQYF. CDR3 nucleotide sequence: TGTGCCTGGAGTTTGGGAGCCAAAAACATTCAGTACTTC. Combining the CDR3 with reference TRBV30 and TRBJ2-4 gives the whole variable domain SQTIHQWPATLVQPVGSPLSLECTVEGTSNPNLYWYRQAAGRGLQLLFYSVGIGQISSEVPQNLSASRPQDRQFILSSKKLLLSDSGFYLCAWSLGAKNIQYFGAGTRLSVL.

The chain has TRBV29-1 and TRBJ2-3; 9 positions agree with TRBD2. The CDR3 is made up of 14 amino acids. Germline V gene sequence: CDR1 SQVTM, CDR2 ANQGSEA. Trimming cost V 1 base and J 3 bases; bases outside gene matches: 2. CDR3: CSVEGREGTDTQYF. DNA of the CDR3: TGCAGCGTTGAAGGGCGGGAGGGGACAGATACGCAGTATTTT.

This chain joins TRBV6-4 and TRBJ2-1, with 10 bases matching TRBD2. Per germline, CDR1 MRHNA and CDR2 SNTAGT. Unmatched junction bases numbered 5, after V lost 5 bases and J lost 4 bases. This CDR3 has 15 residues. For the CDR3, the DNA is TGTGCCAGCAGTCAAAGCGGGGGGGAGTACAATGAGCAGTTCTTC. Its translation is CASSQSGGEYNEQFF.

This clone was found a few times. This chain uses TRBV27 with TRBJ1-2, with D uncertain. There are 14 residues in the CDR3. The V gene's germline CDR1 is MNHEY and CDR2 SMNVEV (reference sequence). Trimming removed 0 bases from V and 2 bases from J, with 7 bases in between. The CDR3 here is CASSLSMENYGYTF. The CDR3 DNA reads TGTGCCAGCAGTTTATCGATGGAGAACTATGGCTACACCTTC.